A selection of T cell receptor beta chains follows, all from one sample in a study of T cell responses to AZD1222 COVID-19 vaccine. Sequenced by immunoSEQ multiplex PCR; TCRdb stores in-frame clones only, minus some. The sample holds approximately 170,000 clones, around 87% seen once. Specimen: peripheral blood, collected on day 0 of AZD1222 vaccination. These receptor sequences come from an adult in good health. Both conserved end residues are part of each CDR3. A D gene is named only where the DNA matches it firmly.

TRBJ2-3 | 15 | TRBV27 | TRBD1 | TGTGCCAGCAGTTTCACCGGGACAGGGAAAGATACGCAGTATTTT | CASSFTGTGKDTQYF
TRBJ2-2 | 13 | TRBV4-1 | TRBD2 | TGCGCCAGCGAATCGGGGGGCACCGGGGAGCTGTTTTTT | CASESGGTGELFF
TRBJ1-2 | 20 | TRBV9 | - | TGTGCCAGCAGCGTTTATCTCGGGGGGTCGGACGACCGGGACATAGATGGCTACACCTTC | CASSVYLGGSDDRDIDGYTF
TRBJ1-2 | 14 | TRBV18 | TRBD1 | TGTGCCAGCTCACCACCGACAGGGCTTGAGGGCTACACCTTC | CASSPPTGLEGYTF
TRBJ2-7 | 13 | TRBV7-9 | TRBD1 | TGTGCCACCAGACAGGGCGTAGCCGACGAGCAGTACTTC | CATRQGVADEQYF
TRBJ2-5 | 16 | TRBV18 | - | TGTGCCAGCTCACCCCGTCCAAGGTTGGCCCAAGAGACCCAGTACTTC | CASSPRPRLAQETQYF
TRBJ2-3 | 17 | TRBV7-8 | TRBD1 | TGTGCCAGCAGCTTATGGAACGGGGACAGGGCGCCAGATACGCAGTATTTT | CASSLWNGDRAPDTQYF
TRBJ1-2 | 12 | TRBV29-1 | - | TGCAGCGTTGAGGTACAGAACTATGGCTACACCTTC | CSVEVQNYGYTF
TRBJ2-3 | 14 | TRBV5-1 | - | TGCGCCAGCAGCTTAAAACAGGGTTGGGATACGCAGTATTTT | CASSLKQGWDTQYF
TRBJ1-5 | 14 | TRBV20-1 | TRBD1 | TGCAGTGCTAGTAGGGACAGGGGGGATCAGCCCCAGCATTTT | CSASRDRGDQPQHF
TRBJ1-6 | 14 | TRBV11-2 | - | TGTGCCAGCAGCTTAGGCCAGGGATCCTCGCCCCTCCACTTT | CASSLGQGSSPLHF
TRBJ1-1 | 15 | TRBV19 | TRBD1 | TGTGCCAGTAGTAGCGACAGGGGAGGTGGCACTGAAGCTTTCTTT | CASSSDRGGGTEAFF
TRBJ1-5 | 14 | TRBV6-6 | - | TGTGCCAGCAGTTACTCTCCAGGGATTGGGCCCCAGCATTTT | CASSYSPGIGPQHF
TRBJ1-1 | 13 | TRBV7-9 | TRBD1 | TGTGCCAGCAGCGGGACAGGGTACACTGAAGCTTTCTTT | CASSGTGYTEAFF
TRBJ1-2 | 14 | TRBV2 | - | TGTGCCAGCAGTGAAGGGGGCGCAGTCTATGGCTACACCTTC | CASSEGGAVYGYTF
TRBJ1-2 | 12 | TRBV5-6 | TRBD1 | TGTGCCAGCAGCGTTGACAGGGCTGGCTACACCTTC | CASSVDRAGYTF
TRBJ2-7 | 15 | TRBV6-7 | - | TGTGCCAGGACCGCTTATGTGTCGGGAATCCACGAGCAGTACTTC | CARTAYVSGIHEQYF